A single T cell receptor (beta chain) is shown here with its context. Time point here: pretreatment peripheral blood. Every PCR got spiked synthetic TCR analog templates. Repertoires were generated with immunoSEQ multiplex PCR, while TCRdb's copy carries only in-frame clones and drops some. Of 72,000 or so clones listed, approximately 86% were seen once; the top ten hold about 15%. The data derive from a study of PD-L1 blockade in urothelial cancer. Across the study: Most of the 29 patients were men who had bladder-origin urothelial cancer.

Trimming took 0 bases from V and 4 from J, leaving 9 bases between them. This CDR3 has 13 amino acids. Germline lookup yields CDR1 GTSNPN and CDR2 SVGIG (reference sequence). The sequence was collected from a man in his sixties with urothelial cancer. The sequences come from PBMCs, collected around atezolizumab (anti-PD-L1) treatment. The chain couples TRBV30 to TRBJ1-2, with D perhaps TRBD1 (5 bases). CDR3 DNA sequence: TGTGCCTGGAGTGTAGGGGAAGGCTATGGCTACACCTTC. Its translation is CAWSVGEGYGYTF.